There are many counts of the clone carrying this T cell receptor (beta chain). This CDR3 is built from 15 residues. J lost 7 bases, V lost 1 base, and 7 bases had no gene match. Germline CDR1 SGHVS, CDR2 FNYEAQ. This record belongs to a study of blood T cells in healthy people across ages. Next came a second PCR, run for roughly 6 to 11 cycles, which used a sample-barcoded 5' primer along with a J-beta primer mix. MiXCR, run by TCRdb on the 5' RACE reads, gives a single entry per CDR3 protein. The table lists some 1.6 million distinct CDR3 sequences, about 31% of them singletons, with about 10% in the top ten.

The sequencing input was blood. The TCR was taken from a woman aged 25 to 45 in good health. The chain carries TRBV7-6 and TRBJ2-4; 7 bases match TRBD2. CDR3 DNA sequence: TGTGCCAGCAGCTTAGTTGCGGGAGTAGAGAACATTCAGTACTTC. It is translated as CASSLVAGVENIQYF. The full variable domain, with the rest looked up from reference TRBV7-6 and TRBJ2-4, is GAGVSQSPRYKVTKRGQDVALRCDPISGHVSLYWYRQALGQGPEFLTYFNYEAQQDKSGLPNDRFSAERPEGSISTLTIQRTEQRDSAMYRCASSLVAGVENIQYFGAGTRLSVL.